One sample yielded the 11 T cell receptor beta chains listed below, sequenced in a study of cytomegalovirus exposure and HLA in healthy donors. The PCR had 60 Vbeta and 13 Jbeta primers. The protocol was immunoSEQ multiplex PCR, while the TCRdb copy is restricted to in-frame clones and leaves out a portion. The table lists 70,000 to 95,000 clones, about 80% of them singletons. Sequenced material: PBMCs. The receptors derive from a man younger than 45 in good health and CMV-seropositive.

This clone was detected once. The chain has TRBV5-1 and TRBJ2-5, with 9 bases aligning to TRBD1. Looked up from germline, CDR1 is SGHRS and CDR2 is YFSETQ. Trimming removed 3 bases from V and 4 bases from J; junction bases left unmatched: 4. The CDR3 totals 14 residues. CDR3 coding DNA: TGCGCCAGCAGCTCTTCGGGACAGGGAGAGACCCAGTACTTC. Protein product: CASSSSGQGETQYF.

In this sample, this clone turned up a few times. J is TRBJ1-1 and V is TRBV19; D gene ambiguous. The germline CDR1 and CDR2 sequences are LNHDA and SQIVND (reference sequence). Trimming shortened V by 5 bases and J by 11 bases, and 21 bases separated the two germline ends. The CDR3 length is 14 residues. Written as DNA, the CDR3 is TGTGCCAGTAGTTCCCCCATTATGCCAAGCGTCGCTTTCTTT. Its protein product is CASSSPIMPSVAFF.

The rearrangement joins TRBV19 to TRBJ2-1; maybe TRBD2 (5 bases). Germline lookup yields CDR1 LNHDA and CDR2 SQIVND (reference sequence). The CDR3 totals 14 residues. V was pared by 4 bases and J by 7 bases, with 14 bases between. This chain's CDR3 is CASSKAGRRNEQFF. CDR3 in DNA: TGTGCCAGTAGTAAGGCGGGCAGACGTAATGAGCAGTTCTTC. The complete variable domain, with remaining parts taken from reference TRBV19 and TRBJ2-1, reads DGGITQSPKYLFRKEGQNVTLSCEQNLNHDAMYWYRQDPGQGLRLIYYSQIVNDFQKGDIAEGYSVSREKKESFPLTVTSAQKNPTAFYLCASSKAGRRNEQFFGPGTRLTVL.

CDR3 amino acids: CASSQFASGRENTGELFF. CDR3 DNA sequence: TGCGCCAGCAGCCAATTTGCTAGCGGGAGGGAAAACACCGGGGAGCTGTTTTTT. The chain uses TRBV4-1 and TRBJ2-2, with 12 bases identical to TRBD2. CDR3 length: 18 amino acids. With V trimmed by 2 bases and J by 2 bases, 6 bases remained unmatched. Germline V gene data show CDR1 as MGHRA and CDR2 as YSYEKL.

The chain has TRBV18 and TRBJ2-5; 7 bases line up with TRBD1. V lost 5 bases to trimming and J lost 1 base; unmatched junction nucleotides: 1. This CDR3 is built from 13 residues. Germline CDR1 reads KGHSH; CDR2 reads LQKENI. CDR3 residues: CASSGDSQETQYF. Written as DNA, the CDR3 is TGTGCCAGCTCAGGGGACAGCCAAGAGACCCAGTACTTC.

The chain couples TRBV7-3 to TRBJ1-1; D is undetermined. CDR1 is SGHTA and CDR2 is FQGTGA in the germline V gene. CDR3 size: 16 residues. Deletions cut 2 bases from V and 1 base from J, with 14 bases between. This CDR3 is CASSLGTVSSNTEAFF. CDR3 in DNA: TGTGCCAGCAGCTTAGGTACAGTAAGCTCGAACACTGAAGCTTTCTTT.

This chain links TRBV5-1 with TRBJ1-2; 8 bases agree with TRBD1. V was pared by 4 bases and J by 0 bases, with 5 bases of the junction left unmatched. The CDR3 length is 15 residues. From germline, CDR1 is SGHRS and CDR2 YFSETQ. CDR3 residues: CASSPGTGPNYGYTF. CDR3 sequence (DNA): TGCGCCAGCAGCCCCGGGACAGGTCCTAACTATGGCTACACCTTC.

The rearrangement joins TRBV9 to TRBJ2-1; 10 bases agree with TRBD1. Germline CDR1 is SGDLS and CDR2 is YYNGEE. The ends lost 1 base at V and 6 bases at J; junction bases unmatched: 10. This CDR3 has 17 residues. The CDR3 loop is CASSVLPGTGAPNEQFF. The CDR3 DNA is TGTGCCAGCAGCGTACTCCCCGGGACAGGGGCGCCCAATGAGCAGTTCTTC.

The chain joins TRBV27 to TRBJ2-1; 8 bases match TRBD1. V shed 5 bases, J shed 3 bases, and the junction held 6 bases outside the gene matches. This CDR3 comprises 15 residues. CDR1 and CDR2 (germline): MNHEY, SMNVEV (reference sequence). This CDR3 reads CASSPGQGSYNEQFF. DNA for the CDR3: TGTGCCAGCAGTCCAGGACAGGGAAGCTACAATGAGCAGTTCTTC.

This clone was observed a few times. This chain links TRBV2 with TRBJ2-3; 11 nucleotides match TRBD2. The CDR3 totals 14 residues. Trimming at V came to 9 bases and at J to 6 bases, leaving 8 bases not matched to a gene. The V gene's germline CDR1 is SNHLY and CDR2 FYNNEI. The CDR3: CASYSGGAPDTQYF. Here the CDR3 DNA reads TGTGCCAGTTATAGCGGGGGGGCCCCTGATACGCAGTATTTT.

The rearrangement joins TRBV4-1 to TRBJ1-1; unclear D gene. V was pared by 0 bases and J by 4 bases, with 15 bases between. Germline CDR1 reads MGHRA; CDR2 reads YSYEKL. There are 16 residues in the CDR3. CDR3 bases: TGCGCCAGCAGCCAAGATGAGTGGCAGCGGGGCACTGAAGCTTTCTTT. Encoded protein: CASSQDEWQRGTEAFF.